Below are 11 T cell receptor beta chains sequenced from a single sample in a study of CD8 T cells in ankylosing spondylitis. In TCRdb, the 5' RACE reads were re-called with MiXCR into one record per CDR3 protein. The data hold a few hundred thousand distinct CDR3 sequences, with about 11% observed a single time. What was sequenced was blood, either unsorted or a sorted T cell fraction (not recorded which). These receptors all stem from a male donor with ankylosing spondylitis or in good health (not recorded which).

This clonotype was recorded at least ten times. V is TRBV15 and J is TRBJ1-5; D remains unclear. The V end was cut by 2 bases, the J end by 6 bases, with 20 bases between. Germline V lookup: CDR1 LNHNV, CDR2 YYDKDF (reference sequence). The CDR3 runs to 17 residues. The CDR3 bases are TGTGCCACCAGCAGAATGACTCGGGAACCCGGACGTCAGCCCCAGCATTTT. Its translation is CATSRMTREPGRQPQHF.

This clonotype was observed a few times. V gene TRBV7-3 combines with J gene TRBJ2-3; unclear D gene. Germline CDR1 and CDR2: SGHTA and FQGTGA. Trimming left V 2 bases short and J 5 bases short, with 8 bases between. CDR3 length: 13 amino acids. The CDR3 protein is CASSLAPRDTQYF. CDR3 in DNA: TGTGCCAGCAGCTTAGCCCCTAGAGATACGCAGTATTTT.

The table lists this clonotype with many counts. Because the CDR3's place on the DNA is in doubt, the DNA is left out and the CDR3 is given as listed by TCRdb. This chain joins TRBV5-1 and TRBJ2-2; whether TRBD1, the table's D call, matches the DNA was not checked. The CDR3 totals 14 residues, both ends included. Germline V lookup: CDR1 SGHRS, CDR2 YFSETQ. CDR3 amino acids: CASSFGAGGGELFF.

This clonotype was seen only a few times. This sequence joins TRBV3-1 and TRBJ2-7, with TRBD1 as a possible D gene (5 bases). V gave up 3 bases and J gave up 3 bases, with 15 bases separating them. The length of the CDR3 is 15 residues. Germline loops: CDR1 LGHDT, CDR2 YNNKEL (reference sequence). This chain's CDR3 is CASSQIQDTYYEQYF. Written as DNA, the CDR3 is TGTGCCAGCAGCCAGATTCAGGACACCTACTACGAGCAGTACTTC.

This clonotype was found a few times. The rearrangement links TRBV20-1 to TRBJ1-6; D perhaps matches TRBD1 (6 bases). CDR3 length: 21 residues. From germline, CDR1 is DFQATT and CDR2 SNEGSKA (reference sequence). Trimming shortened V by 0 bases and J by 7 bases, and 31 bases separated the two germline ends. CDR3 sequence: CSARDPFGRGSGGLLNSPLHF. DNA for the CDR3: TGCAGTGCTAGAGATCCCTTCGGGAGGGGGAGTGGGGGCTTATTGAATTCACCCCTCCACTTT.

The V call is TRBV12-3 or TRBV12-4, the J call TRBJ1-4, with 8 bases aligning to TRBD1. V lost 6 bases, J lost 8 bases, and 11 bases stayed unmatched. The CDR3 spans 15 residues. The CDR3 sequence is CASRQGTGLSEKLFF. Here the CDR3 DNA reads TGTGCCAGCAGACAAGGGACAGGACTGAGCGAAAAACTGTTTTTT.

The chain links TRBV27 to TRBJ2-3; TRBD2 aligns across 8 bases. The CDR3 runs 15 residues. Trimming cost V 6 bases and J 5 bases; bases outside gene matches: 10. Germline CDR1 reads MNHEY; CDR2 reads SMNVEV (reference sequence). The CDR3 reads CASSHSGDAVDTQYF. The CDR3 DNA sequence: TGTGCCAGCAGCCATAGCGGGGACGCAGTAGATACGCAGTATTTT.

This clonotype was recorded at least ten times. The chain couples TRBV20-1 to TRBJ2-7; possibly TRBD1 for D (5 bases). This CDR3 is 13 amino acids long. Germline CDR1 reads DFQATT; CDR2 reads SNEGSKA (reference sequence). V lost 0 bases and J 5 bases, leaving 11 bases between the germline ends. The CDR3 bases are TGCAGTGCTAGAGAACCAGGGCGGCACGAGCAGTACTTC. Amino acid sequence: CSAREPGRHEQYF.

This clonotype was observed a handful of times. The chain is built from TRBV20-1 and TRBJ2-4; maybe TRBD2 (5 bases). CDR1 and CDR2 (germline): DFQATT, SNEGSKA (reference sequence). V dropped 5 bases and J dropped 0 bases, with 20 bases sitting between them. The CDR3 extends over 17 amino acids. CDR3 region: CSAGGFIVSLAKNIQYF. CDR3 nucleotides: TGCAGTGCTGGCGGGTTTATAGTTTCATTAGCCAAAAACATTCAGTACTTC.

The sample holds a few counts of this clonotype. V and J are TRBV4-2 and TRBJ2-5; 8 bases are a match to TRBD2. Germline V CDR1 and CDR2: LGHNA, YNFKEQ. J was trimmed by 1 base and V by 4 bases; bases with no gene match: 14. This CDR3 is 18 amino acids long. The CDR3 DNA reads TGTGCCAGCAGCCGAGGTAGTGGGGGCGGGGGGAGCCAAGAGACCCAGTACTTC. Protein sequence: CASSRGSGGGGSQETQYF.

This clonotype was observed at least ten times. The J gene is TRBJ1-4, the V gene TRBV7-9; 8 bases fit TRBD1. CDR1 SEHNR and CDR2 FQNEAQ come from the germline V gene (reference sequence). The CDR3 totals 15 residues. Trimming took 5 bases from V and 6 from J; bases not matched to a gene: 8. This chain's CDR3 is CASSPEDRVYEKLFF. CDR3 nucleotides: TGTGCCAGCAGCCCGGAGGACAGGGTATATGAAAAACTGTTTTTT.